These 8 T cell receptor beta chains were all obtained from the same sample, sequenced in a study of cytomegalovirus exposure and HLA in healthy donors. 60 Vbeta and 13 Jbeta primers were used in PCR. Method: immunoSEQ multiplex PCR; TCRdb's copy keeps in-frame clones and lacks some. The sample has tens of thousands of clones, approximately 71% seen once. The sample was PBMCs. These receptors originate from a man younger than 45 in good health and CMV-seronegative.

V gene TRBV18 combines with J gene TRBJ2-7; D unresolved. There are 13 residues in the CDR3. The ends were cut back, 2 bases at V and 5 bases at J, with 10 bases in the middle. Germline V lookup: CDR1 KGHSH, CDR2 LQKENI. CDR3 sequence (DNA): TGTGCCAGCTCACCAGGCAGCGCGAACGAGCAGTACTTC. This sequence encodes CASSPGSANEQYF.

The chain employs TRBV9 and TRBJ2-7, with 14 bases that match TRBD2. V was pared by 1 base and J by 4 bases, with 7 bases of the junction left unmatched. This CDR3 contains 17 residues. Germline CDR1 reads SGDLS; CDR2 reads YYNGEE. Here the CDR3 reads CASSVQSGLAGVYEQYF. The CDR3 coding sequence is TGTGCCAGCAGCGTACAATCGGGACTAGCGGGAGTGTACGAGCAGTACTTC. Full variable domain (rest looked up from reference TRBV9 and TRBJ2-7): DSGVTQTPKHLITATGQRVTLRCSPRSGDLSVYWYQQSLDQGLQFLIQYYNGEERAKGNILERFSAQQFPDLHSELNLSSLELGDSALYFCASSVQSGLAGVYEQYFGPGTRLTVT.

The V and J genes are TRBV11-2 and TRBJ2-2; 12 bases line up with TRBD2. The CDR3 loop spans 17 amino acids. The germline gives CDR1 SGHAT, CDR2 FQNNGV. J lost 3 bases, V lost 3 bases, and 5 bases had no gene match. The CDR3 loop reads CASSFPSGGAHTGELFF. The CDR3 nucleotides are TGTGCCAGCAGCTTCCCTAGCGGGGGGGCCCACACCGGGGAGCTGTTTTTT.

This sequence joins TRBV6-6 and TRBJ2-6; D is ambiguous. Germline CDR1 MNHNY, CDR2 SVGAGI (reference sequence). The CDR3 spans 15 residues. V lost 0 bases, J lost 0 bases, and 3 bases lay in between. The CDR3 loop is CASSYSASGANVLTF. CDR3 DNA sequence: TGTGCCAGCAGTTACTCGGCCTCTGGGGCCAACGTCCTGACTTTC.

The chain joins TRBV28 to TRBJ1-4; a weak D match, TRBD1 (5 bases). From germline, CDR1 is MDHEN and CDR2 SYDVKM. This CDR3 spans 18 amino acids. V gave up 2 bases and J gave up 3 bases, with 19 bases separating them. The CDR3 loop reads CASSLVVWGGLSNEKLFF. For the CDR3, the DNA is TGTGCCAGCAGTTTAGTTGTGTGGGGGGGTTTATCTAATGAAAAACTGTTTTTT.

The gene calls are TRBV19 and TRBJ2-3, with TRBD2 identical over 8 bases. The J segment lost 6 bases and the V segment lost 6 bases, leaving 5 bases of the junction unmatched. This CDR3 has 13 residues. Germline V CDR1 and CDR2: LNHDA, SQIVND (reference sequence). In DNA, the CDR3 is TGTGCCAGTAGCAGAGCGGGAGCGGATACGCAGTATTTT. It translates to CASSRAGADTQYF.

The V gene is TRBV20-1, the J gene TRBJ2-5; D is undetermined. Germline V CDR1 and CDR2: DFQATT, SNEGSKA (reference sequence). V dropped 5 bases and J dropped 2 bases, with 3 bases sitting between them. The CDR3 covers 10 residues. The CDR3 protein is CSASQETQYF. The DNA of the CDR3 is TGCAGTGCTTCACAAGAGACCCAGTACTTC.

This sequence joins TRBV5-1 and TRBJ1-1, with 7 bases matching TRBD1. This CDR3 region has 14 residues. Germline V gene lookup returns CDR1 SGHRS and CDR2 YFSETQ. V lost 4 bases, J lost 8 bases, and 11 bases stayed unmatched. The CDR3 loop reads CASSPYRQGGEAFF. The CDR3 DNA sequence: TGCGCCAGCAGCCCTTACCGACAGGGCGGGGAAGCTTTCTTT.